What follows are 4 T cell receptor beta chains derived from one specimen sequenced in a study of blood T cell repertoires in COVID-19. Produced via immunoSEQ multiplex PCR; TCRdb's table is partial and in-frame only. The profile shows over 80,000 clones, approximately 82% of them singletons. Sequences were obtained from peripheral blood. The receptor set was obtained from a woman aged 55-70 years with acute or convalescent COVID-19.

This chain uses TRBV7-9 with TRBJ1-1; unclear D gene. Germline V gene lookup returns CDR1 SEHNR and CDR2 FQNEAQ (reference sequence). The CDR3 is made up of 17 amino acids. Trimming took off 1 base at V and 0 bases at J, with 15 bases between the two ends. As DNA, the CDR3 is TGTGCCAGCAGCTTAGGCGGGTCAGCCTCTATGAACACTGAAGCTTTCTTT. Translating it yields CASSLGGSASMNTEAFF.

This chain connects TRBV6-5 to TRBJ2-1, with 8 nucleotides matching TRBD1. V was clipped by 2 bases and J by 2 bases; unmatched bases: 5. CDR1 and CDR2 (germline): MNHEY, SVGAGI. This CDR3 is built from 16 residues. The DNA for the CDR3 is TGTGCCAGCAGTTACAGGACAGGGCCCGCCTACAATGAGCAGTTCTTC. Amino acid sequence: CASSYRTGPAYNEQFF.

V gene TRBV19 combines with J gene TRBJ1-5; D not certain. Germline CDR1 and CDR2: LNHDA and SQIVND (reference sequence). Trimming removed 9 bases from V and 1 base from J, with 16 bases in between. The CDR3 has 15 residues. The CDR3 sequence is CASLPTPWSNQPQHF. As DNA, the CDR3 is TGTGCCAGCTTACCGACACCCTGGAGCAATCAGCCCCAGCATTTT.

This rearrangement joins TRBV19 to TRBJ1-1, with D perhaps TRBD1 (5 bases). The CDR3 spans 15 residues. The ends were cut back, 10 bases at V and 0 bases at J, with 18 bases in the middle. The germline V gene encodes CDR1 LNHDA and CDR2 SQIVND (reference sequence). CDR3 sequence (DNA): TGTGCCACACGCTCAGGGAATTTAATGAACACTGAAGCTTTCTTT. This encodes CATRSGNLMNTEAFF.